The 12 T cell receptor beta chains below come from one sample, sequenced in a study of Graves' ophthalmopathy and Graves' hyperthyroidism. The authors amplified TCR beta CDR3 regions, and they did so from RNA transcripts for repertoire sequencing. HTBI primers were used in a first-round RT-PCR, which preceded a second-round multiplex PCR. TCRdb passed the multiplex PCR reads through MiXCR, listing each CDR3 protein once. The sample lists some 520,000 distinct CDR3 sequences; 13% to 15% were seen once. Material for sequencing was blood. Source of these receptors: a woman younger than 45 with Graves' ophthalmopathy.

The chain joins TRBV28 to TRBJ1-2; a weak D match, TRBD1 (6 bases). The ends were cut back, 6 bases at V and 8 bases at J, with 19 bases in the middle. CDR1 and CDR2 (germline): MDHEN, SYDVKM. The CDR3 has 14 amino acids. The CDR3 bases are TGTGCCAGCAGCCTTTCAGCGGGGGGCAGAGGCTACACCTTC. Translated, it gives CASSLSAGGRGYTF.

CDR3 amino acids: CASSFVPGEAFF. In DNA, the CDR3 is TGTGCCAGCAGTTTCGTCCCAGGGGAAGCTTTCTTT. V usage is TRBV12-3 or TRBV12-4 and J usage is TRBJ1-1; tentatively, D is TRBD1 (5 bases). The CDR3 extends over 12 amino acids. V lost 3 bases and J 8 bases, leaving 10 bases between the germline ends.

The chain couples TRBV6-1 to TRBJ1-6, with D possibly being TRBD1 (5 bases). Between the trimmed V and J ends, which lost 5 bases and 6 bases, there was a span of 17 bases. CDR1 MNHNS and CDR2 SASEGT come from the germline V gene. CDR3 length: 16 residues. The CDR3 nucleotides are TGTGCCAGCAGTCCACAATTTGGGGGGAGTAATTCACCCCTCCACTTT. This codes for CASSPQFGGSNSPLHF.

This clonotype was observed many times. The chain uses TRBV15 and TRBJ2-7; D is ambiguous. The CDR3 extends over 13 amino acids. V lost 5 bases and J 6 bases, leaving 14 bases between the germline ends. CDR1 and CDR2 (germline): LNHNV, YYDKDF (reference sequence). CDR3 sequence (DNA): TGTGCCACCAGCGAGACGGTTGCGGTCGAGCAGTACTTC. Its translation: CATSETVAVEQYF. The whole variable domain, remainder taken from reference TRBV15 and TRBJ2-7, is DAMVIQNPRYQVTQFGKPVTLSCSQTLNHNVMYWYQQKSSQAPKLLFHYYDKDFNNEADTPDNFQSRRPNTSFCFLDIRSPGLGDTAMYLCATSETVAVEQYFGPGTRLTVT.

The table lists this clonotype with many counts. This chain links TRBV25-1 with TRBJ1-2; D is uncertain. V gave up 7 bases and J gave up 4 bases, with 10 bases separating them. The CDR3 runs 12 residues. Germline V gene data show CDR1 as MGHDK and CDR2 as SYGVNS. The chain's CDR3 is CASNGEGYGYTF. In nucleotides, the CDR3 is TGTGCCAGCAACGGGGAAGGCTATGGCTACACCTTC.

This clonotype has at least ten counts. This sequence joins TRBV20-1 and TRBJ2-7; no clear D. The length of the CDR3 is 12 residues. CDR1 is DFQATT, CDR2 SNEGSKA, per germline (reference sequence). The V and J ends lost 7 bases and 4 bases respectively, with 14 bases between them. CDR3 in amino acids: CSESPRSYEQYF. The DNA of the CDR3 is TGCAGTGAATCCCCCCGGTCTTACGAGCAGTACTTC.

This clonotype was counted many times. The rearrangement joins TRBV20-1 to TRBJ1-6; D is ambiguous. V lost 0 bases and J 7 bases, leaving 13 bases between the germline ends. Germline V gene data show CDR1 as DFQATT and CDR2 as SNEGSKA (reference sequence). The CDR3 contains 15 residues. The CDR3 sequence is CSARDRRLGNSPLHF. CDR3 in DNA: TGCAGTGCTAGAGATCGCAGGCTGGGGAATTCACCCCTCCACTTT.

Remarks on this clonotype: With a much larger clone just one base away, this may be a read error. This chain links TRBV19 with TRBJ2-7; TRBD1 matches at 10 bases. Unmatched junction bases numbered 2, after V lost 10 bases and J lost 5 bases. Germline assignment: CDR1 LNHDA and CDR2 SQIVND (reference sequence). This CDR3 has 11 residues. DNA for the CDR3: TGTGCCACGGGACAGGGGAACGAGCAGTACTTC. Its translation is CATGQGNEQYF.

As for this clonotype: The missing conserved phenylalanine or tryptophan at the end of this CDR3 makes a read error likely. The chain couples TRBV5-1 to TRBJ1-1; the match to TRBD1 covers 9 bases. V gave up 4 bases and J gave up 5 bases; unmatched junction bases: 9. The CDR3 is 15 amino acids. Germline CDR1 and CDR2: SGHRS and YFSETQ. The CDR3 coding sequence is TGCGCCAGCAGCCCCTGGGACAGGGTGTTTACTGAAGCTTTCTAT. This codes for CASSPWDRVFTEAFY.

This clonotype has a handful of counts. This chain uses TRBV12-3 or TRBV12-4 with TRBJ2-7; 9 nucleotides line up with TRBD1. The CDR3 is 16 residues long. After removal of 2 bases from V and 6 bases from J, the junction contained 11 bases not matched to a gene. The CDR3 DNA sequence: TGTGCCAGCAGTTTATTAACAGGGGGCGCATCGCGCGAGCAGTACTTC. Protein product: CASSLLTGGASREQYF.

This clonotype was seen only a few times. Written as DNA, the CDR3 is TGCGCCAGCAGCTTGGGAGGGGACGATCAGCCCCAGCATTTT. This gives the protein CASSLGGDDQPQHF. This chain joins TRBV5-1 and TRBJ1-5; possibly TRBD1 for D (5 bases). Germline V gives CDR1 SGHRS, CDR2 YFSETQ. The CDR3 totals 14 residues. Between the trimmed V and J ends, which lost 0 bases and 5 bases, there was a span of 9 bases. Supplemented by reference TRBV5-1 and TRBJ1-5, the full variable domain reads KAGVTQTPRYLIKTRGQQVTLSCSPISGHRSVSWYQQTPGQGLQFLFEYFSETQRNKGNFPGRFSGRQFSNSRSEMNVSTLELGDSALYLCASSLGGDDQPQHFGDGTRLSIL.

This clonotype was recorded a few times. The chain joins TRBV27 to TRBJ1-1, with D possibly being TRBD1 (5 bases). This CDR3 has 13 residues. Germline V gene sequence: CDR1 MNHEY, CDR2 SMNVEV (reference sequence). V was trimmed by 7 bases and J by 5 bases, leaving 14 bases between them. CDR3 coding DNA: TGTGCCAGCAAACTCGGGGCGGGAACTGAAGCTTTCTTT. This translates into CASKLGAGTEAFF.